The 5 T cell receptor beta chains below were found in one sample sequenced in a study of T cells in Graves' hyperthyroidism and ophthalmopathy. The CDR3 regions of TCR beta were amplified from RNA transcripts. The HTBI primer set was used in a first-round RT-PCR of the TCR CDR3. TCRdb recomputed calls from the multiplex PCR reads with MiXCR, one row per CDR3 protein. The sample lists roughly 180,000 distinct CDR3 sequences, about a sixth occurring once. The sample consisted of blood. All receptors come from a woman aged 50 to 65 with Graves' hyperthyroidism.

The table lists this clonotype with many counts. The chain employs TRBV19 and TRBJ1-1; D gene uncertain. CDR1 and CDR2 (germline): LNHDA, SQIVND (reference sequence). CDR3 length equals 12 residues. V lost 10 bases and J lost 2, with 11 bases in between. DNA of the CDR3: TGTGCCATTACCGACCGAAACACTGAAGCTTTCTTT. This sequence encodes CAITDRNTEAFF.

This clonotype was found many times. J is TRBJ1-6 and V is TRBV6-5, with D tentatively TRBD1 (6 bases). CDR1 is MNHEY, CDR2 SVGAGI, per germline. The CDR3 runs to 21 residues. V was clipped by 0 bases and J by 9 bases, with 30 bases between them. The DNA of the CDR3 is TGTGCCAGCAGTTACTCGATTTTTCGAGGGGGTGCTAAACGGGTTGGTTCACCCCTCCACTTT. It specifies CASSYSIFRGGAKRVGSPLHF.

This clonotype was seen at least ten times. The V call is TRBV7-8, the J call TRBJ2-3; D gene ambiguous. This CDR3 comprises 15 residues. Trimming took 5 bases from V and 6 from J, leaving 18 bases between them. Germline-derived CDR1 and CDR2 are SGHVS and FQNEAQ. As DNA, the CDR3 is TGTGCCAGCAGCCCGAACCCATCCCGCTACGATACGCAGTATTTT. This encodes CASSPNPSRYDTQYF.

In its sample, this clonotype was seen many times. This rearrangement joins TRBV5-1 to TRBJ2-7; D gene unclear. This CDR3 comprises 15 residues. Germline CDR1 and CDR2: SGHRS and YFSETQ. Between the trimmed V and J ends, which lost 0 bases and 0 bases, there was a span of 10 bases. The CDR3 sequence is CASSLATDSSYEQYF. The CDR3 bases are TGCGCCAGCAGCTTGGCTACGGATTCCTCCTACGAGCAGTACTTC.

This clonotype was counted only a few times. This chain links TRBV5-1 with TRBJ2-7, with D possibly TRBD2 on 5 matching bases. The CDR3 sequence is 14 residues long. Germline CDR1 SGHRS, CDR2 YFSETQ. V lost 8 bases and J lost 9, with 24 bases in between. The CDR3 DNA is TGCGCCAGTACCGATCAGGACTCGTTCCTCGGGCAGTACTTC. This codes for CASTDQDSFLGQYF.